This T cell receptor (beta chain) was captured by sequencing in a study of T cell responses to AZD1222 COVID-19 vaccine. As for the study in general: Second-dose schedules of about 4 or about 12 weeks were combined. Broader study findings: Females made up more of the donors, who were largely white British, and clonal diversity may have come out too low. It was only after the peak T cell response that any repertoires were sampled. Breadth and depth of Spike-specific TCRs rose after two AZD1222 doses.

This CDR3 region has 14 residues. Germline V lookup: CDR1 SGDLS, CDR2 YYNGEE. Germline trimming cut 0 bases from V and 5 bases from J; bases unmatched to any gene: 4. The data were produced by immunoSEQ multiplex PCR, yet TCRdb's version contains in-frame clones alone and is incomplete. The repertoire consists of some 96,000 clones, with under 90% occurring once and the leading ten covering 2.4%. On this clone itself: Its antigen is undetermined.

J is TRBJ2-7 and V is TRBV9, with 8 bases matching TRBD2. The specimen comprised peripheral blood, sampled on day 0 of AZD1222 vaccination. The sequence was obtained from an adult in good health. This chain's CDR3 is CASSVGGLANEQYF. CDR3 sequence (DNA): TGTGCCAGCAGCGTAGGTGGACTAGCTAACGAGCAGTACTTC.